A single sample is the source of the 21 T cell receptor beta chains below, sequenced in a study of cytomegalovirus exposure and HLA in healthy donors. The PCR was carried out with 60 Vbeta primers and 13 Jbeta primers. Method: immunoSEQ multiplex PCR; TCRdb's copy keeps in-frame clones and lacks some. Of about 110,000 clones listed, around 74% are singletons. Sequenced sample: PBMCs. The receptor source for this set is a woman aged 40 to 55 in good health and CMV-seropositive.

The rearrangement joins TRBV5-1 to TRBJ1-4; D remains unclear. V was trimmed by 4 bases and J by 7 bases, leaving 17 bases between them. Germline assignment: CDR1 SGHRS and CDR2 YFSETQ. The CDR3 contains 15 residues. The CDR3 is CASSRELPTSEKLFF. The CDR3 DNA sequence: TGCGCCAGCAGCCGGGAGCTACCAACTTCTGAAAAACTGTTTTTT.

The chain couples TRBV19 to TRBJ1-4, with 9 bases identical to TRBD1. The CDR3 totals 15 residues. V lost 6 bases, J lost 7 bases, and 9 bases stayed unmatched. Germline V gene sequence: CDR1 LNHDA, CDR2 SQIVND (reference sequence). CDR3: CASRSLGQGVEKLFF. The CDR3 bases are TGTGCCAGTAGGTCCTTGGGACAGGGAGTTGAAAAACTGTTTTTT.

This chain joins TRBV6-5 and TRBJ2-1, with D possibly TRBD2 on 6 matching bases. Germline V gene data show CDR1 as MNHEY and CDR2 as SVGAGI. Between the trimmed V and J ends, which lost 7 bases and 10 bases, there was a span of 17 bases. There are 13 residues in the CDR3. The CDR3 here is CASTSGGNIEQFF. The DNA of the CDR3 is TGTGCCAGCACCTCAGGCGGGAATATCGAGCAGTTCTTC.

This chain uses TRBV21-1 with TRBJ2-2; the table's D call of TRBD1 was not tested on the DNA. TRBV21-1 is termed a pseudogene. The CDR3 covers 18 residues. The CDR3: CASSCWVPDREGTGELFF. DNA for the CDR3: TGTGCCAGCAGCTGCTGGGTTCCGGACAGGGAAGGCACCGGGGAGCTGTTTTTT.

This clone was recorded only once. The rearrangement joins TRBV2 to TRBJ2-5; TRBD2 matches 10 bases. V gave up 4 bases and J gave up 4 bases; unmatched junction bases: 3. CDR3 length: 14 residues. Germline V CDR1 and CDR2: SNHLY, FYNNEI. For the CDR3, the DNA is TGTGCCAGCAGTGGTAGCGGGGGGAGAGAGACCCAGTACTTC. This translates into CASSGSGGRETQYF.

The chain uses TRBV7-6 and TRBJ2-1, with 9 bases aligning to TRBD1. V was clipped by 5 bases and J by 3 bases; unmatched bases: 5. This CDR3 contains 15 residues. Looked up from germline, CDR1 is SGHVS and CDR2 is FNYEAQ. CDR3 in amino acids: CASSTGTGSYNEQFF. Written as DNA, the CDR3 is TGTGCCAGCAGCACCGGGACAGGGAGCTACAATGAGCAGTTCTTC.

The CDR3 sequence is CASSLNRENTIYF. CDR3 sequence (DNA): TGTGCCAGCAGCTTAAACAGGGAGAACACCATATATTTT. The chain uses TRBV7-8 and TRBJ1-3; D might be TRBD1 (6 bases). This CDR3 has 13 amino acids. From germline, CDR1 is SGHVS and CDR2 FQNEAQ. Trimming shortened V by 2 bases and J by 7 bases, and 9 bases separated the two germline ends. The entire variable domain, with the rest obtained from reference TRBV7-8 and TRBJ1-3, is as follows: GAGVSQSPRYKVAKRGQDVALRCDPISGHVSLFWYQQALGQGPEFLTYFQNEAQLDKSGLPSDRFFAERPEGSVSTLKIQRTQQEDSAVYLCASSLNRENTIYFGEGSWLTVV.

In this sample, this clone turned up a few times. V gene TRBV4-3 combines with J gene TRBJ1-4, with D possibly being TRBD1 (5 bases). V was shortened by 5 bases and J by 8 bases, with 12 bases between the two germline ends. CDR3 size: 13 residues. Germline loops: CDR1 LGHNA, CDR2 YSLEER. Here the CDR3 DNA reads TGCGCCAGCAGCTCACGGTCAGGGGAAAAACTGTTTTTT. It is translated as CASSSRSGEKLFF.

This chain joins TRBV28 and TRBJ1-1, with 7 bases identical to TRBD1. V shed 6 bases, J shed 7 bases, and the junction held 5 bases outside the gene matches. Germline V gene lookup returns CDR1 MDHEN and CDR2 SYDVKM. CDR3 length: 12 amino acids. This CDR3 is CASRKGAGEAFF. Here the CDR3 DNA reads TGTGCCAGCAGAAAGGGGGCGGGTGAAGCTTTCTTT. The variable domain in full, with the rest retrieved from reference TRBV28 and TRBJ1-1, is DVKVTQSSRYLVKRTGEKVFLECVQDMDHENMFWYRQDPGLGLRLIYFSYDVKMKEKGDIPEGYSVSREKKERFSLILESASTNQTSMYLCASRKGAGEAFFGQGTRLTVV.

This chain uses TRBV21-1 with TRBJ2-7; the D call of TRBD2 is as the table states it, not checked on the DNA. TRBV21-1 is a listed pseudogene. The CDR3 runs to 14 residues. The CDR3 DNA is TGTGCCAGCAGCAAGAGGTCCCGGATCTACGAGCAGTACTTC. This translates into CASSKRSRIYEQYF.

The chain carries TRBV11-3 and TRBJ1-3; D may be TRBD1 (5 bases). V lost 3 bases to trimming and J lost 0 bases, with 12 bases between them. Germline V lookup: CDR1 SGHNT, CDR2 YENEEA. This CDR3 has 16 residues. The CDR3 coding sequence is TGTGCCAGCAGCTTGGAGACAAGGGGCTCTGGAAACACCATATATTTT. Translating it yields CASSLETRGSGNTIYF.

The rearrangement joins TRBV25-1 to TRBJ2-1; 9 bases are a match to TRBD2. The CDR3 is made up of 16 amino acids. After removal of 2 bases from V and 10 bases from J, the junction contained 12 bases not matched to a gene. Germline CDR1 is MGHDK and CDR2 is SYGVNS. CDR3 nucleotide sequence: TGTGCCAGCAGTGAAGAATTAATAGCGGGAGAGGGGGAGCAGTTCTTC. This translates into CASSEELIAGEGEQFF.

The chain recombines TRBV5-1 with TRBJ1-1; 8 bases fit TRBD1. Germline-derived CDR1 and CDR2 are SGHRS and YFSETQ. This CDR3 comprises 15 residues. Trimming took 0 bases from V and 4 from J; bases not matched to a gene: 5. CDR3 nucleotides: TGCGCCAGCAGCTTGGAGTCAGGGGGCTTCACTGAAGCTTTCTTT. It is translated as CASSLESGGFTEAFF.

In DNA, the CDR3 is TGTGCCAGCAGCCTTGGGGCGGGGGCCCTGGTTGGTACGCAGTATTTT. Protein: CASSLGAGALVGTQYF. The V and J genes are TRBV7-6 and TRBJ2-3; the D gene is possibly TRBD2 (7 bases). V was trimmed by 5 bases and J by 8 bases, leaving 23 bases between them. Germline assignment: CDR1 SGHVS and CDR2 FNYEAQ. This CDR3 has 16 amino acids.

CDR3 bases: TGCGCCAGCAGCCAAGATGGCGGGCAGTCTAATTCACCCCTCCACTTT. The encoded protein is CASSQDGGQSNSPLHF. The chain joins TRBV4-3 to TRBJ1-6; D is uncertain. The CDR3 has 16 residues. The germline CDR1 and CDR2 sequences are LGHNA and YSLEER. Between the trimmed V and J ends, which lost 0 bases and 6 bases, there was a span of 12 bases.

This clone was seen once. Its ends do not fully match the called genes, so a read error is possible. This chain joins TRBV7-7 and TRBJ2-5, with D possibly TRBD2 on 6 matching bases. CDR1 SSHAT and CDR2 FNYEAQ come from the germline V gene (reference sequence). The CDR3 runs to 13 residues. CDR3 protein: CASSADRGETQYF. CDR3 nucleotides: TGTGCTAGCAGCGCCGATCGGGGGGAGACCCAGTACTTC.

This clone was seen once. The chain links TRBV12-5 to TRBJ1-5; D possibly corresponds to TRBD1 (6 bases). In germline, CDR1 is LGHNT, CDR2 FRNRAP. The germline V and J ends were trimmed by 3 bases and 6 bases, with 21 bases remaining between them. The CDR3 has 17 residues. CDR3 protein: CASGFPTFRGLGQPQHF. The CDR3 DNA follows: TGTGCTAGTGGTTTCCCCACCTTCAGGGGCTTGGGTCAGCCCCAGCATTTT. The whole variable domain, filled in from reference TRBV12-5 and TRBJ1-5, reads DARVTQTPRHKVTEMGQEVTMRCQPILGHNTVFWYRQTMMQGLELLAYFRNRAPLDDSGMPKDRFSAEMPDATLATLKIQPSEPRDSAVYFCASGFPTFRGLGQPQHFGDGTRLSIL.

The V call is TRBV5-4, the J call TRBJ1-2; D may be TRBD1 (6 bases). Germline loops: CDR1 SGHNT, CDR2 YYREEE (reference sequence). The CDR3 length is 13 residues. V was shortened by 0 bases and J by 3 bases, with 6 bases between the two germline ends. CDR3 region: CASSLDRDYGYTF. CDR3 bases: TGTGCCAGCAGCTTGGACAGGGACTATGGCTACACCTTC.

The chain recombines TRBV29-1 with TRBJ2-2; 9 nucleotides agree with TRBD2. The CDR3 sequence is 14 residues long. V was pared by 7 bases and J by 2 bases, with 5 bases of the junction left unmatched. CDR1 SQVTM and CDR2 ANQGSEA come from the germline V gene. CDR3 sequence reads: CSARTSDNTGELFF. For the CDR3, the DNA is TGCAGCGCACGGACTAGCGACAACACCGGGGAGCTGTTTTTT.

The rearrangement uses TRBV9 and TRBJ1-3; D call uncertain. CDR3 length: 15 residues. In germline, CDR1 is SGDLS, CDR2 YYNGEE. V lost 0 bases and J 3 bases, leaving 10 bases between the germline ends. CDR3 protein: CASSVGWQRGNTIYF. CDR3 sequence (DNA): TGTGCCAGCAGCGTAGGCTGGCAACGTGGAAACACCATATATTTT.

This clone has a count of ten or more. The chain is built from TRBV2 and TRBJ1-4; the D gene is possibly TRBD1 (6 bases). CDR1 is SNHLY and CDR2 is FYNNEI in the germline V gene. CDR3 length: 14 residues. Between the trimmed V and J ends, which lost 5 bases and 4 bases, there was a span of 11 bases. In DNA form, the CDR3 reads TGTGCCAGCAGTTCCAACAGGGATAATGAAAAACTGTTTTTT. The encoded protein is CASSSNRDNEKLFF.